This TCR beta chain was found in a study of cytomegalovirus exposure and HLA in healthy donors. Overall study: The 110 or so validation repertoires used a platform that matched the one used for the approximately 620 first-cohort repertoires, as a later analysis reported.

In regard to this clone: The antigen is not known.

Germline V gene lookup returns CDR1 MNHNS and CDR2 SASEGT. The CDR3 has 13 amino acids. V shed 8 bases and J shed 5 bases, with 15 bases lying between them. General study results and limits: CMV antigen specificity was confirmed in vitro for a few CMV-associated chains. Subsequent analysis revealed that first-cohort TCR clusters tended to co-occur in the 130 or so validation repertoires. The authors listed 150 to 200 TCR beta chains as cytomegalovirus-associated.

The data were produced by immunoSEQ multiplex PCR, yet TCRdb's version contains in-frame clones alone and is incomplete. The sample includes some 180,000 clones, 86% seen only once; the top ten take about 7.2%. V is TRBV6-1 and J is TRBJ2-5; maybe TRBD1 (5 bases). This TCR was recovered from a man aged 25-45 years in good health and CMV-seropositive. The sequenced material came from PBMCs. The chain's CDR3 is CASSKGFGETQYF. Written as DNA, the CDR3 is TGTGCCAGCTCTAAGGGGTTCGGGGAGACCCAGTACTTC.